This note documents a single TCR beta chain sequence. Its antigen is not known. The sample belongs to a study of T-cell memory formation after mild COVID-19. Points from the study as a whole: The finding that pre-infection memory included some responding clones suggested that cross-reactive memory joined. Clones shrinking from day 15 to 85 showed even CD4/CD8 mixes; later expanders tilted CD4+. Contracting CD8+ clones were enriched in EMRA, CD4+ mainly in CM and EM.

V lost 5 bases and J lost 2, with 10 bases in between. The germline V gene has CDR1 MNHNS and CDR2 SASEGT. This CDR3 spans 13 amino acids. TCRdb reanalysed the 5' RACE reads using MiXCR and keeps one entry per CDR3 protein. Among a few hundred thousand distinct CDR3 sequences, 8% to 9.5% were seen once, and the ten largest hold 20% to 25%. Sample: PBMCs or a T cell subset sorted from them (not recorded which). The rearrangement uses TRBV6-1 and TRBJ2-7; D is undetermined. The sequence derives from a man aged 18 to 30 who had mild COVID-19 (a few samples of this study predate the infection). Cell type and time point are not known. CDR3: CASSTDPPYEQYV. Written as DNA, the CDR3 is TGTGCCAGCAGTACCGATCCTCCCTACGAGCAGTACGTC.